The 26 T cell receptor beta chains below all came from one sample that was sequenced in a study of cytomegalovirus exposure and HLA in healthy donors. In the PCR, 60 Vbeta and 13 Jbeta primers were used. Clones were sequenced by immunoSEQ multiplex PCR, and TCRdb holds only the in-frame ones, with some missing. The sample records about 150,000 clones, 80% being singletons. The source material was PBMCs. The source is a woman aged 40-49 years in good health and CMV-seropositive.

The chain combines TRBV28 with TRBJ2-1; TRBD2 aligns across 10 bases. This CDR3 is built from 15 residues. The germline V gene has CDR1 MDHEN and CDR2 SYDVKM. V shed 1 base, J shed 6 bases, and the junction held 3 bases outside the gene matches. This CDR3 reads CASSLLAGGGNEQFF. In DNA, the CDR3 is TGTGCCAGCAGTTTATTAGCGGGAGGCGGCAATGAGCAGTTCTTC.

J is TRBJ1-1 and V is TRBV11-3; maybe TRBD1 (6 bases). This CDR3 contains 13 residues. Germline V gene data show CDR1 as SGHNT and CDR2 as YENEEA. V lost 5 bases and J lost 4, with 11 bases in between. The CDR3 nucleotides read TGTGCCAGCAGCCAGAGGGGGTCCACTGAAGCTTTCTTT. Protein sequence: CASSQRGSTEAFF.

CDR3 protein: CASSQEARGPYEQYF. CDR3 DNA sequence: TGTGCCAGCAGCCAAGAGGCCAGGGGGCCCTACGAGCAGTACTTC. This chain joins TRBV4-2 and TRBJ2-7, with 8 bases aligning to TRBD1. The CDR3 runs to 15 residues. Germline values: CDR1 LGHNA, CDR2 YNFKEQ. J gave up 2 bases and V 0 bases, and 3 bases lay outside the gene matches.

The rearrangement uses TRBV27 and TRBJ2-1; TRBD1 matches at 7 bases. The CDR3 length is 20 residues. Germline trimming cut 6 bases from V and 7 bases from J; bases unmatched to any gene: 27. In germline, CDR1 is MNHEY, CDR2 SMNVEV (reference sequence). The DNA for the CDR3 is TGTGCCAGCAGGGGAGAACAGGGGCTTCTTAGCAAAACTCGGAAGAATGAGCAGTTCTTC. It encodes CASRGEQGLLSKTRKNEQFF.

V usage is TRBV18 and J usage is TRBJ1-5, with D tentatively TRBD1 (5 bases). The CDR3 spans 12 residues. Germline CDR1 KGHSH, CDR2 LQKENI. V lost 2 bases and J 7 bases, leaving 6 bases between the germline ends. CDR3: CASSPGGQPQHF. CDR3 DNA: TGTGCCAGCTCACCAGGGGGGCAGCCCCAGCATTTT.

The CDR3 loop is CASSSTGRVLGTEAFF. The CDR3, as DNA: TGTGCCAGCAGCTCTACAGGGAGGGTTCTGGGCACTGAAGCTTTCTTT. The genes are TRBV7-3 and TRBJ1-1; a possible D gene is TRBD1 (6 bases). From germline, CDR1 is SGHTA and CDR2 FQGTGA. Between the trimmed V and J ends, which lost 4 bases and 4 bases, there was a span of 19 bases. The CDR3 runs 16 residues.

The chain carries TRBV6-5 and TRBJ1-5, with D maybe TRBD1 (6 bases). The length of the CDR3 is 15 residues. CDR1 is MNHEY and CDR2 is SVGAGI in the germline V gene. V was trimmed by 0 bases and J by 7 bases, leaving 13 bases between them. CDR3 coding DNA: TGTGCCAGCAGTTACTCCAGGGGCCAGGGGCAGCCCCAGCATTTT. It is translated as CASSYSRGQGQPQHF.

The chain carries TRBV19 and TRBJ2-7; tentatively, D is TRBD1 (5 bases). Trimming shortened V by 5 bases and J by 4 bases, and 15 bases separated the two germline ends. Germline V CDR1 and CDR2: LNHDA, SQIVND (reference sequence). This CDR3 contains 14 residues. The CDR3 nucleotides read TGTGCCAGTAGTTGGGCAGGGCGAAATTACGAGCAGTACTTC. Protein sequence: CASSWAGRNYEQYF.

This CDR3 reads CASREGVNGYTF. The CDR3 coding sequence is TGTGCCAGCAGAGAGGGGGTAAATGGCTACACCTTC. The chain uses TRBV28 and TRBJ1-2; TRBD1 is a possible D gene (6 bases). CDR1 is MDHEN and CDR2 is SYDVKM in the germline V gene. The CDR3 length is 12 residues. V was cut by 6 bases and J by 6 bases, with 11 bases left in between.

This clone was detected only once. CDR3 region: CASSALAYNEQFF. The DNA of the CDR3 is TGTGCCAGCAGCGCTCTAGCGTACAATGAGCAGTTCTTC. The chain couples TRBV5-6 to TRBJ2-1; tentative D call: TRBD2 (6 bases). This CDR3 has 13 amino acids. In germline, CDR1 is SGHDT, CDR2 YYEEEE. Deletions cut 4 bases from V and 4 bases from J, with 9 bases between.

This clone was detected once. The rearrangement joins TRBV7-6 to TRBJ2-1; D is possibly TRBD1 (5 bases). Deletions cut 5 bases from V and 9 bases from J, with 11 bases between. CDR1 SGHVS and CDR2 FNYEAQ come from the germline V gene. This CDR3 has 12 residues. DNA of the CDR3: TGTGCCAGCAGCCTACAGGTAGCTGAGCAGTTCTTC. Its protein product is CASSLQVAEQFF.

The gene calls are TRBV4-2 and TRBJ2-1; 7 bases map to TRBD2. The length of the CDR3 is 16 residues. Germline loops: CDR1 LGHNA, CDR2 YNFKEQ. The ends lost 0 bases at V and 4 bases at J; junction bases unmatched: 6. The CDR3 DNA reads as TGTGCCAGCAGCCAAGATGCCCAGCGGGGTTACAATGAGCAGTTCTTC. It yields the protein CASSQDAQRGYNEQFF.

The J gene is TRBJ1-4, the V gene TRBV28; the match to TRBD1 covers 9 bases. CDR1 MDHEN and CDR2 SYDVKM come from the germline V gene. V shed 2 bases, J shed 11 bases, and the junction held 9 bases outside the gene matches. The CDR3 spans 15 residues. CDR3 residues: CASSLRRQGGEKLFF. For the CDR3, the DNA is TGTGCCAGCAGTTTAAGGCGACAGGGGGGCGAGAAACTGTTTTTT. Using reference TRBV28 and TRBJ1-4 for the parts outside the CDR3, the full variable domain is DVKVTQSSRYLVKRTGEKVFLECVQDMDHENMFWYRQDPGLGLRLIYFSYDVKMKEKGDIPEGYSVSREKKERFSLILESASTNQTSMYLCASSLRRQGGEKLFFGSGTQLSVL.

V usage is TRBV5-4 and J usage is TRBJ2-6; D is perhaps TRBD1 (5 bases). This CDR3 comprises 15 residues. V was pared by 4 bases and J by 0 bases, with 8 bases between. Germline V gene data show CDR1 as SGHNT and CDR2 as YYREEE (reference sequence). In DNA form, the CDR3 reads TGTGCCAGCAGCATTGACAGCTCTGGGGCCAACGTCCTGACTTTC. Residues: CASSIDSSGANVLTF.

The chain uses TRBV19 and TRBJ1-1, with 11 bases fitting TRBD1. The CDR3 contains 14 residues. V lost 4 bases and J lost 7; bases outside the gene matches: 5. Germline V gene sequence: CDR1 LNHDA, CDR2 SQIVND (reference sequence). Here the CDR3 reads CASSSGTGGSEAFF. In DNA form, the CDR3 reads TGTGCCAGTAGTAGCGGGACAGGGGGGAGTGAAGCTTTCTTT.

J is TRBJ1-1 and V is TRBV5-6; D remains unclear. V dropped 1 base and J dropped 6 bases, with 16 bases sitting between them. The CDR3 extends over 15 amino acids. Germline-derived CDR1 and CDR2 are SGHDT and YYEEEE. CDR3 region: CASSLIGRMDSEAFF. As DNA, the CDR3 is TGTGCCAGCAGCTTGATAGGCCGGATGGACTCTGAAGCTTTCTTT.

V gene TRBV6-1 combines with J gene TRBJ1-5; 9 bases map to TRBD1. CDR3 length: 16 residues. The germline V gene has CDR1 MNHNS and CDR2 SASEGT. V shed 3 bases and J 4 bases; nucleotides not matched to a gene: 7. CDR3 amino acids: CASSDRTGVRNQPQHF. CDR3 coding DNA: TGTGCCAGCAGTGACCGGACAGGGGTTAGGAATCAGCCCCAGCATTTT.

V usage is TRBV5-1 and J usage is TRBJ2-5, with D perhaps TRBD1 (6 bases). Germline V CDR1 and CDR2: SGHRS, YFSETQ. This CDR3 region has 14 residues. Trimming removed 5 bases from V and 4 bases from J, with 15 bases in between. The CDR3 region is CASRAVGGVETQYF. The CDR3 region has the DNA TGCGCCAGCAGGGCAGTAGGGGGAGTAGAGACCCAGTACTTC.

The gene calls are TRBV11-3 and TRBJ2-2, with a possible D match to TRBD1 (5 bases). Germline CDR1 and CDR2: SGHNT and YENEEA. The CDR3 contains 15 residues. The germline V and J ends were trimmed by 5 bases and 5 bases, with 15 bases remaining between them. DNA of the CDR3: TGTGCCAGCAGCCCCAACAGTCCAGGGACCGGGGAGCTGTTTTTT. It codes for CASSPNSPGTGELFF.

The chain employs TRBV5-1 and TRBJ2-7; 7 positions match TRBD1. The CDR3 length is 14 residues. Germline V gene sequence: CDR1 SGHRS, CDR2 YFSETQ. After removal of 0 bases from V and 4 bases from J, the junction contained 4 bases not matched to a gene. CDR3 residues: CASSLAGGQYEQYF. Here the CDR3 DNA reads TGCGCCAGCAGCTTGGCTGGGGGACAGTACGAGCAGTACTTC.

The V call is TRBV6-5, the J call TRBJ2-5, with TRBD2 as a possible D gene (6 bases). The length of the CDR3 is 15 residues. V was shortened by 4 bases and J by 2 bases, with 14 bases between the two germline ends. CDR1 MNHEY and CDR2 SVGAGI come from the germline V gene. The CDR3 DNA is TGTGCCAGCAGTTTCACGGTAGCGGAACAAGAGACCCAGTACTTC. Its protein product is CASSFTVAEQETQYF.

The rearrangement links TRBV29-1 to TRBJ2-7; a weak D match, TRBD1 (5 bases). Germline CDR1 reads SQVTM; CDR2 reads ANQGSEA. CDR3 size: 11 residues. With 0 bases removed from V and 7 bases from J, the gap between germline ends came to 7 bases. CDR3 sequence (DNA): TGCAGCGTTGAAGACAGGGTGGAGCAGTACTTC. The encoded protein is CSVEDRVEQYF.

This clone showed up just a few times. Here the CDR3 DNA reads TGTGCCAGCAGCTTGTCAGGGGGCGGGAGCTCCTACGAGCAGTACTTC. Protein product: CASSLSGGGSSYEQYF. The chain is built from TRBV5-6 and TRBJ2-7; tentatively, D is TRBD1 (8 bases). The CDR3 sequence is 16 residues long. Trimming removed 1 base at V and 0 bases at J, with 14 bases between. Germline-derived CDR1 and CDR2 are SGHDT and YYEEEE. Complete variable domain (other parts from reference TRBV5-6 and TRBJ2-7): DAGVTQSPTHLIKTRGQQVTLRCSPKSGHDTVSWYQQALGQGPQFIFQYYEEEERQRGNFPDRFSGHQFPNYSSELNVNALLLGDSALYLCASSLSGGGSSYEQYFGPGTRLTVT.

This clone was seen a single time. V is TRBV11-1 and J is TRBJ2-7; D uncertain. The CDR3 contains 14 residues. CDR1 SGHAT and CDR2 FQDESV come from the germline V gene (reference sequence). V lost 5 bases, J lost 3 bases, and 14 bases lay in between. CDR3 loop: CASSPGSTYYEQYF. CDR3 DNA sequence: TGTGCCAGCAGCCCTGGGTCGACATACTACGAGCAGTACTTC. Looking up the rest from reference TRBV11-1 and TRBJ2-7 gives the full variable domain: EAEVAQSPRYKITEKSQAVAFWCDPISGHATLYWYRQILGQGPELLVQFQDESVVDDSQLPKDRFSAERLKGVDSTLKIQPAELGDSAMYLCASSPGSTYYEQYFGPGTRLTVT.

This clone appeared a few times. This chain connects TRBV28 to TRBJ1-2; D not resolved. Between the trimmed V and J ends, which lost 7 bases and 1 base, there was a span of 7 bases. CDR1 is MDHEN, CDR2 SYDVKM, per germline. The CDR3 has 12 amino acids. CDR3 sequence reads: CASTALNYGYTF. CDR3 in DNA: TGTGCCAGCACTGCACTTAACTATGGCTACACCTTC.

This clone came up a few times. The chain uses TRBV6-1 and TRBJ1-3; no definite D call. CDR1 and CDR2 (germline): MNHNS, SASEGT. The CDR3 loop spans 12 amino acids. V shed 3 bases and J shed 4 bases, with 4 bases lying between them. The CDR3 here is CASSEQGNTIYF. The CDR3 coding sequence is TGTGCCAGCAGTGAGCAGGGAAACACCATATATTTT.